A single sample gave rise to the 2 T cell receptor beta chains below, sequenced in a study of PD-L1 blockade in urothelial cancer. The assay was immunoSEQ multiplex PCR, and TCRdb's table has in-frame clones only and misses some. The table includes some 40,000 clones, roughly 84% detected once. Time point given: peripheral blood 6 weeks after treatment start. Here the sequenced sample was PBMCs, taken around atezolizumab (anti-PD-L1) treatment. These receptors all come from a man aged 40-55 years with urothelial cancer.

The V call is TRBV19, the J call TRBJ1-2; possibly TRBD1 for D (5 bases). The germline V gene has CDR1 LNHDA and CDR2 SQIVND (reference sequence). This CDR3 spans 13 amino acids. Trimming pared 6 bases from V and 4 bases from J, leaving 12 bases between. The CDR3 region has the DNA TGTGCCAGTAGGGGAGGTGGGGCCTATGGCTACACCTTC. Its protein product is CASRGGGAYGYTF. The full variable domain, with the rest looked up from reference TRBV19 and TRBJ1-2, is DGGITQSPKYLFRKEGQNVTLSCEQNLNHDAMYWYRQDPGQGLRLIYYSQIVNDFQKGDIAEGYSVSREKKESFPLTVTSAQKNPTAFYLCASRGGGAYGYTFGSGTRLTVV.

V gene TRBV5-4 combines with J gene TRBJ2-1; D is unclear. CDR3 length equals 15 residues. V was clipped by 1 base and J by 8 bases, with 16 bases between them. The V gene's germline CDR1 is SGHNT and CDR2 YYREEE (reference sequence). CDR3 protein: CASSLSPVPLDEQFF. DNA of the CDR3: TGTGCCAGCAGCTTGTCGCCCGTACCACTCGATGAGCAGTTCTTC.